One and the same sample provided the 10 T cell receptor beta chains below, sequenced in a study of blood T cell repertoires in COVID-19. Using immunoSEQ multiplex PCR, the repertoire was profiled, and TCRdb retains in-frame clones only, with some absent. The sample has over 150,000 clones, 88% seen once. Sequencing was carried out using peripheral blood. These receptors originate from a young man with acute or convalescent COVID-19.

This chain links TRBV5-5 with TRBJ2-1, with TRBD2 matching over 12 bases. Germline CDR1 SGHKS, CDR2 YYEKEE (reference sequence). The CDR3 totals 18 residues. J gave up 8 bases and V 1 base, and 13 bases lay outside the gene matches. CDR3 loop: CASSLTSGGPIGVDEQFF. CDR3 coding DNA: TGTGCCAGCAGCTTGACTAGCGGGGGGCCCATAGGGGTGGATGAGCAGTTCTTC.

This chain connects TRBV18 to TRBJ1-2, with TRBD1 matching 7 bases. Germline V lookup: CDR1 KGHSH, CDR2 LQKENI. The ends lost 3 bases at V and 4 bases at J; junction bases unmatched: 8. The CDR3 contains 15 residues. This CDR3 is CASSPDRPSGYGYTF. CDR3 DNA sequence: TGTGCCAGCTCACCGGACAGGCCCTCTGGCTATGGCTACACCTTC.

The chain joins TRBV15 to TRBJ1-6, with 10 nucleotides matching TRBD1. There are 15 residues in the CDR3. Germline-derived CDR1 and CDR2 are LNHNV and YYDKDF (reference sequence). The J segment lost 10 bases and the V segment lost 1 base, leaving 4 bases of the junction unmatched. The CDR3 nucleotides are TGTGCCACCAGCAGAGGACAGGGGGCCAGGTCACCCCTCCACTTT. Translating it yields CATSRGQGARSPLHF.

This chain uses TRBV29-1 with TRBJ1-1; 7 nucleotides agree with TRBD1. V lost 6 bases and J lost 3; bases outside the gene matches: 10. Germline CDR1 and CDR2: SQVTM and ANQGSEA. The CDR3 runs to 14 residues. CDR3 DNA sequence: TGCAGCGTACAACAGGGGCCCATAGACACTGAAGCTTTCTTT. Translation gives CSVQQGPIDTEAFF.

This chain connects TRBV30 to TRBJ1-5; D perhaps matches TRBD1 (5 bases). The V gene's germline CDR1 is GTSNPN and CDR2 SVGIG (reference sequence). The CDR3 is 13 amino acids. The ends were cut back, 2 bases at V and 4 bases at J, with 9 bases in the middle. The CDR3 sequence: CAWSSQGNQPQHF. Written as DNA, the CDR3 is TGTGCCTGGAGTTCCCAGGGAAATCAGCCCCAGCATTTT. The full variable domain, its missing parts supplied by reference TRBV30 and TRBJ1-5, is SQTIHQWPATLVQPVGSPLSLECTVEGTSNPNLYWYRQAAGRGLQLLFYSVGIGQISSEVPQNLSASRPQDRQFILSSKKLLLSDSGFYLCAWSSQGNQPQHFGDGTRLSIL.

This chain connects TRBV5-1 to TRBJ2-2; TRBD1 agrees at 8 bases. The CDR3 totals 15 residues. Germline V gene lookup returns CDR1 SGHRS and CDR2 YFSETQ. With V trimmed by 1 base and J by 7 bases, 6 bases remained unmatched. The CDR3, as DNA: TGCGCCAGCAGCTTGCCAGGGGGCAGCGGCGGGGAGCTGTTTTTT. Residues: CASSLPGGSGGELFF. The full variable domain, in which reference TRBV5-1 and TRBJ2-2 provide the parts outside the CDR3, is KAGVTQTPRYLIKTRGQQVTLSCSPISGHRSVSWYQQTPGQGLQFLFEYFSETQRNKGNFPGRFSGRQFSNSRSEMNVSTLELGDSALYLCASSLPGGSGGELFFGEGSRLTVL.

This rearrangement joins TRBV9 to TRBJ1-2, with 7 nucleotides matching TRBD1. Trimming cost V 3 bases and J 7 bases; bases outside gene matches: 9. Germline CDR1 is SGDLS and CDR2 is YYNGEE. There are 14 residues in the CDR3. The CDR3 loop reads CASSGDRDSLGYTF. DNA of the CDR3: TGTGCCAGCAGCGGAGACCGGGACAGCCTTGGCTACACCTTC.

This clone was seen only a few times. The chain recombines TRBV6-5 with TRBJ1-6; D is undetermined. CDR3 length: 13 amino acids. The V end was cut by 2 bases, the J end by 8 bases, with 7 bases between. Germline CDR1 MNHEY, CDR2 SVGAGI. This chain's CDR3 is CASSYASDSPLHF. CDR3 in DNA: TGTGCCAGCAGTTACGCATCGGATTCACCCCTCCACTTT.

The chain links TRBV10-2 to TRBJ2-1; perhaps TRBD2 as D (6 bases). V dropped 0 bases and J dropped 0 bases, with 18 bases sitting between them. In germline, CDR1 is WSHSY, CDR2 SAAADI. This CDR3 has 19 amino acids. The chain's CDR3 is CASSESSLARTSSYNEQFF. CDR3 nucleotide sequence: TGCGCCAGCAGTGAGTCGTCCCTAGCGAGGACGAGCTCCTACAATGAGCAGTTCTTC.

The V call is TRBV29-1, the J call TRBJ2-1; the D gene is possibly TRBD2 (5 bases). The CDR3 contains 12 residues. V shed 5 bases and J shed 7 bases, with 12 bases lying between them. Germline CDR1 reads SQVTM; CDR2 reads ANQGSEA. CDR3 DNA sequence: TGCAGCGTTTTGACCGGGGTTAATGAGCAGTTCTTC. Protein: CSVLTGVNEQFF.